One sample yielded the 12 T cell receptor beta chains listed below, sequenced in a study of T cells after yellow fever vaccination. In TCRdb, the 5' RACE reads were re-called with MiXCR into one record per CDR3 protein. The table has some 500,000 distinct CDR3 sequences, roughly 12% seen once. The sequenced sample was PBMCs, obtained on the day of the yellow fever booster vaccination. These receptor sequences come from a man between 25 and 39 years old who received the YFV17D yellow fever vaccine.

This clonotype came up a few times. The chain carries TRBV27 and TRBJ2-7, with 13 bases aligning to TRBD2. V was pared by 10 bases and J by 0 bases, with 3 bases of the junction left unmatched. The germline gives CDR1 MNHEY, CDR2 SMNVEV (reference sequence). The CDR3 is made up of 14 amino acids. As DNA, the CDR3 is TGTGCCACAAGGACTAGCGGGAGCTCCTACGAGCAGTACTTC. Translating gives CATRTSGSSYEQYF.

This rearrangement joins TRBV7-6 to TRBJ2-5; D remains unclear. Trimming pared 5 bases from V and 6 bases from J, leaving 7 bases between. Germline V gene data show CDR1 as SGHVS and CDR2 as FNYEAQ. The CDR3 has 11 amino acids. The CDR3 DNA follows: TGTGCCAGCAGCCGCGATAAGACCCAGTACTTC. This codes for CASSRDKTQYF.

The V gene is TRBV6-1, the J gene TRBJ1-3; tentative D call: TRBD1 (5 bases). Trimming pared 5 bases from V and 8 bases from J, leaving 25 bases between. Germline lookup yields CDR1 MNHNS and CDR2 SASEGT. The CDR3 is 17 residues long. CDR3 bases: TGTGCCAGCAGTCCTGGGATTCAGGGACCGCGAAGGGACACCATATATTTT. Encoded protein: CASSPGIQGPRRDTIYF.

This clonotype was counted between two and nine times. V usage is TRBV3-1 and J usage is TRBJ2-5, with D perhaps matching TRBD1 or TRBD2 (6 bases each). This CDR3 comprises 16 residues. Trimming left V 0 bases short and J 7 bases short, with 18 bases between. Germline V gene data show CDR1 as LGHDT and CDR2 as YNNKEL (reference sequence). The CDR3 bases are TGTGCCAGCAGCCAAGAGGGCGTCGGCAGGGGAGGGACCCAGTACTTC. Its translation: CASSQEGVGRGGTQYF.

This chain links TRBV20-1 with TRBJ2-2; tentatively, D is TRBD1 or TRBD2 (5 bases each). CDR3 length equals 15 residues. Trimming left V 5 bases short and J 6 bases short, with 19 bases between. Per the germline V gene, CDR1 is DFQATT and CDR2 is SNEGSKA (reference sequence). In nucleotides, the CDR3 is TGCAGTGCTGCCCGGGACCAAGAGTACGCCGGGGAGCTGTTTTTT. It encodes CSAARDQEYAGELFF.

This clonotype was counted between two and nine times. The chain combines TRBV6-2 or TRBV6-3 with TRBJ2-3; 10 nucleotides agree with TRBD2. The CDR3 is 18 amino acids. Trimming cost V 2 bases and J 8 bases; bases outside gene matches: 16. Germline loops: CDR1 MNHEY, CDR2 SVGEGT. DNA for the CDR3: TGTGCCAGCAGTTACCACGGGAGGAGTCGGCTAGCGGGAGTTACGCAGTATTTT. The encoded protein is CASSYHGRSRLAGVTQYF.

This clonotype turned up a few times. This rearrangement joins TRBV15 to TRBJ2-2; tentatively, D is TRBD1 (6 bases). CDR3 length equals 14 residues. Germline CDR1 is LNHNV and CDR2 is YYDKDF (reference sequence). V was shortened by 2 bases and J by 3 bases, with 7 bases between the two germline ends. The CDR3, as DNA: TGTGCCACCAGCAGACAGGGGTACACCGGGGAGCTGTTTTTT. Translating it yields CATSRQGYTGELFF.

This clonotype was counted at least ten times. This rearrangement joins TRBV30 to TRBJ2-1; D call uncertain. Germline CDR1 is GTSNPN and CDR2 is SVGIG (reference sequence). Trimming removed 0 bases from V and 5 bases from J, with 8 bases in between. The CDR3 is 13 amino acids. The CDR3 sequence: CAWSVGGNNEQFF. For the CDR3, the DNA is TGTGCCTGGAGTGTAGGTGGGAACAATGAGCAGTTCTTC.

CDR3 coding DNA: TGTGCCAGCAGTTTAACCGGGAGCGTCGGGGAGCTGTTTTTT. This encodes CASSLTGSVGELFF. The chain combines TRBV12-3 or TRBV12-4 with TRBJ2-2; possibly TRBD2 for D (6 bases). V lost 2 bases, J lost 7 bases, and 11 bases lay in between. The CDR3 runs to 14 residues.

This sequence joins TRBV4-2 and TRBJ1-2, with D tentatively TRBD1 (5 bases). The length of the CDR3 is 15 residues. Trimming removed 0 bases from V and 4 bases from J, with 12 bases in between. Germline V gene sequence: CDR1 LGHNA, CDR2 YNFKEQ. The CDR3 region has the DNA TGTGCCAGCAGCCAAGAGGAAGGGACTATCTATGGCTACACCTTC. As protein: CASSQEEGTIYGYTF.

The V call is TRBV12-3 or TRBV12-4, the J call TRBJ1-1; 7 bases are a match to TRBD1. The V gene end was trimmed by 7 bases and the J gene end by 3 bases; junction bases not matched to a gene: 5. The CDR3 extends over 13 amino acids. Here the CDR3 DNA reads TGTGCCAGCACACGAACAGGGGACACTGAAGCTTTCTTT. Translation gives CASTRTGDTEAFF.

This clonotype came up a few times. The chain uses TRBV15 and TRBJ1-2; no definite D call. CDR3 size: 12 residues. CDR1 is LNHNV, CDR2 YYDKDF, per germline (reference sequence). V lost 1 base to trimming and J lost 6 bases, with 6 bases between them. The CDR3: CATSRGPDGYTF. The CDR3 coding sequence is TGTGCCACCAGCAGAGGACCGGATGGCTACACCTTC.